This T cell receptor beta chain was profiled in a study of sequential checkpoint blockade in melanoma. As for the study in general: TCRbeta immunosequencing was performed on DNA from 75 to 95 pretreatment melanoma tumor samples.

Sequencing was performed with immunoSEQ multiplex PCR; in TCRdb, only in-frame clones are kept and a portion is missing. The sample carries more than 10,000 clones, more than 25% recorded once. Indicated treatment: randomized to nivolumab then ipilimumab (arm A) or the reverse (arm B). CDR3 length: 13 amino acids. The germline V gene has CDR1 SGDLS and CDR2 YYNGEE. This clone came up many times. Mismatch with germline at one junction end may stem from a read error. This specimen was tumor tissue (inferred from file names), taken from a patient given nivolumab and ipilimumab in sequence. The V and J genes are TRBV9 and TRBJ1-6; TRBD1 matches at 8 bases. This receptor was taken from a human donor with melanoma. Written as DNA, the CDR3 is TGCGCCAGAAACAGGGGGGGGACTTCACCCCTCCACTTT. It specifies CARNRGGTSPLHF. The whole variable domain, remainder taken from reference TRBV9 and TRBJ1-6, is DSGVTQTPKHLITATGQRVTLRCSPRSGDLSVYWYQQSLDQGLQFLIQYYNGEERAKGNILERFSAQQFPDLHSELNLSSLELGDSALYFCARNRGGTSPLHFGNGTRLTVT.